Listed below are T cell receptor beta chains from one sample, sequenced in a study of control samples from healthy donors and cancer patients. Clones were read by immunoSEQ multiplex PCR, and TCRdb kept only the in-frame ones, dropping some. The sample lists over 100,000 clones, 92% occurring once. The sample was blood. The receptors were gathered from a man in his late teens or twenties in good health. CDR3s include the opening cysteine and the closing phenylalanine or tryptophan. The order of the fields is clone size, J gene, V gene, CDR3 length, D gene, CDR3 protein, CDR3 DNA. D genes are given only for firm matches. Size is omitted from some rows. Given values are once, few, many or a class for expanded clones.

>.|TRBJ2-1|TRBV10-1|13|.
CATSGPPYNEQFF
TGCGCCACTTCGGGCCCCCCCTACAATGAGCAGTTCTTC
>.|TRBJ2-7|TRBV18|19|TRBD1
CASSPYRGRLLPRHYEQYF
TGTGCCAGCTCACCTTACAGGGGGCGACTCCTACCTCGACACTACGAGCAGTACTTC
>.|TRBJ2-7|TRBV19|15|TRBD2
CASSLAASGGAEQYF
TGTGCCAGTTCCCTCGCGGCTAGCGGGGGGGCCGAGCAGTACTTC
>few|TRBJ2-7|TRBV2|17|.
CASSEIGQWLSSYEQYF
TGTGCCAGCAGTGAAATTGGGCAGTGGCTTAGCTCCTACGAGCAGTACTTC
>.|TRBJ1-1|TRBV7-6|13|.
CASSLDPSTEAFF
TGTGCCAGCAGCTTAGATCCCTCCACTGAAGCTTTCTTT
>.|TRBJ1-6|TRBV11-2|15|.
CASSLVPAASSPLHF
TGTGCCAGCAGCTTAGTGCCCGCCGCGAGCTCACCCCTCCACTTT
>.|TRBJ1-1|TRBV7-9|16|.
CASSNWGKASNTEAFF
TGTGCCAGCAGCAACTGGGGGAAGGCGTCGAACACTGAAGCTTTCTTT
>once|TRBJ2-3|TRBV19|13|.
CASSGASTDTQYF
TGTGCCAGTAGCGGGGCGAGCACAGATACGCAGTATTTT
>.|TRBJ2-3|TRBV27|14|.
CASNRAGAADTQYF
TGTGCCAGCAATCGAGCAGGGGCGGCAGATACGCAGTATTTT
>once|TRBJ2-2|TRBV5-4|15|.
CASSLDAGSIGELFF
TGTGCCAGCAGCTTGGATGCTGGGTCAATCGGGGAGCTGTTTTTT
>.|TRBJ1-3|TRBV5-1|18|.
CASSSGPVGQYSGNTIYF
TGCGCCAGCAGCTCGGGACCTGTAGGACAATACTCTGGAAACACCATATATTTT
>.|TRBJ2-7|TRBV7-2|16|TRBD2
CASSSRVLAGDYEQYF
TGTGCCAGCAGCTCCAGGGTTCTTGCGGGGGACTACGAGCAGTACTTC
>.|TRBJ1-2|TRBV27|15|.
CASSLYGFPNYGYTF
TGTGCCAGCAGTTTATATGGGTTCCCTAACTATGGCTACACCTTC
>.|TRBJ2-3|TRBV3-1/TRBV3-2|15|TRBD2
CASSPLAGGTDTQYF
TGTGCCAGCAGCCCACTAGCGGGGGGCACAGATACGCAGTATTTT